The entry that follows covers one T cell receptor beta chain sequence. Its antigen is undetermined. This sample was included in a study of OX40 agonist ivuxolimab in advanced cancers. The study, taken as a whole, reports: At 0.1 to 3.0 mg/kg, clonal expansion of CD4+ and CD8+ blood T cells had occurred by week 6.

Germline loops: CDR1 LNHDA, CDR2 SQIVND (reference sequence). V lost 4 bases, J lost 0 bases, and 12 bases lay in between. This CDR3 spans 15 amino acids. Sequenced by immunoSEQ multiplex PCR; TCRdb stores in-frame clones only, minus some. Among roughly 70,000 clones listed, 80% to 85% were seen once. The material was CD4+ or CD8+ T cells sorted from blood, obtained in a trial of the OX40 agonist ivuxolimab. The J gene is TRBJ1-1, the V gene TRBV19; D not certain. The receptor comes from an adult with an advanced solid tumor such as melanoma, head and neck, liver or kidney cancer. The CDR3 coding sequence is TGTGCCAGTAGTACTAGCGGCAGGTTGAACACTGAAGCTTTCTTT. Its translation is CASSTSGRLNTEAFF.